Listed below are T cell receptor beta chains from one sample, sequenced in a study of regulatory T cells in long-lasting Graves disease. TCRdb used MiXCR to reprocess the multiplex PCR reads, holding one entry per CDR3 protein. Seen here are 400,000 to 550,000 distinct CDR3 sequences, about 16% observed once, and the top ten hold 23%. These same records also appear under a second study, on T cells in Graves' hyperthyroidism and ophthalmopathy.

Material: peripheral blood mononuclear cells (PBMCs), obtained at new diagnosis, from a patient treated with antithyroid drugs. All receptors come from a woman aged 18-29 years with Graves disease. The CDR3 runs from the conserved cysteine through the conserved F or W. The order of the fields is J gene, D gene, clone size, V gene, CDR3 protein, CDR3 DNA. D genes are given only for firm matches. Some rows have no size entry. The others give once, few or many, or a class for an expanded clone.

TRBJ2-1 . many TRBV7-9 CASSLAGGVSSYNEQFF TGTGCCAGCAGCTTAGCCGGTGGGGTCAGCTCCTACAATGAGCAGTTCTTC
TRBJ2-2 TRBD1 . TRBV5-4 CASSLGQGPTGELFF TGTGCCAGCAGCTTAGGACAGGGGCCCACCGGGGAGCTGTTTTTT
TRBJ1-1 . many TRBV20-1 CSARDTDLNTEAFF TGCAGTGCTAGAGATACAGACCTGAACACTGAAGCTTTCTTT
TRBJ2-3 . many TRBV28 CASTLEQIITGSDTQYF TGTGCCAGCACCCTCGAACAAATAATCACAGGTTCAGATACGCAGTATTTT
TRBJ2-7 TRBD2 . TRBV20-1 CSASSLAGTYEQYF TGCAGTGCTAGTAGTCTAGCGGGGACCTACGAGCAGTACTTC
TRBJ1-4 . many TRBV15 CATSRGTTATNEKLFF TGTGCCACCAGCAGGGGGACGACGGCAACTAATGAAAAACTGTTTTTT
TRBJ2-1 . . TRBV28 CASSFPGLSSYNEQFF TGTGCCAGCAGTTTCCCCGGATTAAGCTCCTACAATGAGCAGTTCTTC
TRBJ2-7 . many TRBV20-1 CSAKGDIGEQYF TGCAGTGCTAAGGGGGACATTGGGGAGCAGTACTTC
TRBJ2-7 TRBD1 few TRBV6-1 CASSTGATYEQYF TGTGCCAGCAGTACAGGGGCGACCTACGAGCAGTACTTC
TRBJ2-1 . many TRBV3-1 CASSHTGPSEQFF TGTGCCAGCAGCCATACAGGGCCCTCTGAGCAGTTCTTC
TRBJ2-3 . . TRBV7-3 CASSPRLIDTQYF TGTGCCAGCAGCCCCCGGTTAATAGATACGCAGTATTTT
TRBJ1-1 . many TRBV12-3/TRBV12-4 CASSSSGFAEAFF TGTGCCAGCAGTTCCTCGGGGTTCGCTGAAGCTTTCTTT
TRBJ1-1 . . TRBV15 CATSRAGGVAFF TGTGCCACCAGCAGAGCGGGGGGGGTGGCTTTCTTT
TRBJ2-1 TRBD2 few TRBV4-3 CASSQEAAGTSGYEQFF TGCGCCAGCAGCCAAGAAGCCGCCGGGACTAGTGGCTATGAGCAGTTCTTC
TRBJ1-5 . . TRBV29-1 CSVTISGADQPQHF TGCAGCGTTACCATCTCCGGGGCGGATCAGCCCCAGCATTTT
TRBJ2-3 TRBD2 many TRBV4-3 CASSQDWTSGSWNTDTQYF TGCGCCAGCAGCCAGGATTGGACTAGCGGGAGTTGGAACACAGATACGCAGTATTTT
TRBJ2-3 TRBD2 . TRBV2 CASTGLAGSTDTQYF TGTGCCAGCACAGGACTAGCGGGGAGCACAGATACGCAGTATTTT
TRBJ2-1 . . TRBV3-2 CASSPGTSGRPFYNEQFF TGTGCCAGCAGCCCCGGGACTAGCGGGAGGCCCTTTTACAATGAGCAGTTCTTC
TRBJ1-1 TRBD1 few TRBV28 CASSPLRQGGGTEAFF TGTGCCAGCAGTCCCCTCCGACAGGGGGGAGGCACTGAAGCTTTCTTT
TRBJ2-7 . few TRBV6-2/TRBV6-3 CASSTSLLAAHTYEQYF TGTGCCAGCAGTACCTCGCTCTTAGCGGCTCATACCTACGAGCAGTACTTC
TRBJ2-1 TRBD2 few TRBV3-1 CASSQASGRAAYNEQFF TGTGCCAGCAGCCAAGCTAGCGGGAGGGCCGCCTACAATGAGCAGTTCTTC
TRBJ1-6 . . TRBV7-2 CASSLGAGRTNSPLHF TGTGCCAGCAGCTTAGGGGCGGGCAGGACTAATTCACCCCTCCACTTT
TRBJ2-7 TRBD1 . TRBV4-1 CASSQRGTGAPRASSYEQYF TGCGCCAGCAGCCAGCGCGGGACAGGGGCGCCTCGGGCAAGCTCCTACGAGCAGTACTTC
TRBJ2-6 . once TRBV19 CASRPLGANVLTF TGTGCCAGCCGACCCTTGGGGGCCAACGTCCTGACTTTC
TRBJ2-7 TRBD2 many TRBV28 CASTPGGDHSYEQYF TGTGCCAGCACCCCTGGGGGGGACCACTCCTACGAGCAGTACTTC
TRBJ1-1 TRBD1 many TRBV12-3/TRBV12-4 CASSFYEGDRRGTEAFF TGTGCCAGCAGTTTCTATGAGGGGGACAGGAGGGGCACTGAAGCTTTCTTT
TRBJ2-1 . few TRBV11-3 CASSSGGERLQFF TGTGCCAGCAGCTCGGGTGGGGAGCGGTTGCAGTTCTTC
TRBJ1-4 TRBD1 . TRBV20-1 CSAGQDEKLFF TGCAGTGCTGGACAGGATGAAAAACTGTTTTTT
TRBJ2-5 . many TRBV20-1 CSAQKAPSAETQYF TGCAGTGCTCAAAAGGCCCCTAGCGCGGAGACCCAGTACTTC